This TCR beta chain derives from a study of vaccination effects on CD4 cells after COVID-19. Turning to the study itself: Convalescent patient samples, from two individuals, date to 16 days and one week before vaccination. Study-wide results and limits: New vaccine-induced clones dominated convalescents' post-vaccine spike-reactive clones.

CDR1 and CDR2 from the germline V gene are LGHNA and YNFKEQ. Trimming took off 0 bases at V and 5 bases at J, with 8 bases between the two ends. The CDR3 totals 13 residues. Generated by immunoSEQ multiplex PCR, the TCRdb table keeps only in-frame clones and is missing some. The sample includes 35,000 to 55,000 clones, around 72% of them seen just once. Sequencing followed a ViraFEST assay step that expanded antigen-specific CD4+ T cells with viral peptide pools. Scientists isolated CD4+ T cells after an approximately 11-day culture period ended. The person was diagnosed with PCR-confirmed SARS-CoV-2 infection between March and December 2020. On days 3 and 7, fresh IL-2 medium replaced half the medium. As concerns this clone: The antigen remains unidentified.

Sequencing was performed on CD4+ T cells from PBMCs cultured with a peptide pool, taken before COVID-19 vaccination. This rearrangement joins TRBV4-2 to TRBJ2-7, with D unclear. The sequence derives from a human donor who had a prior SARS-CoV-2 infection. CDR3 in DNA: TGTGCCAGCAGCCAAGATCTTTACGACGAGCAGTACTTC. This gives the protein CASSQDLYDEQYF.